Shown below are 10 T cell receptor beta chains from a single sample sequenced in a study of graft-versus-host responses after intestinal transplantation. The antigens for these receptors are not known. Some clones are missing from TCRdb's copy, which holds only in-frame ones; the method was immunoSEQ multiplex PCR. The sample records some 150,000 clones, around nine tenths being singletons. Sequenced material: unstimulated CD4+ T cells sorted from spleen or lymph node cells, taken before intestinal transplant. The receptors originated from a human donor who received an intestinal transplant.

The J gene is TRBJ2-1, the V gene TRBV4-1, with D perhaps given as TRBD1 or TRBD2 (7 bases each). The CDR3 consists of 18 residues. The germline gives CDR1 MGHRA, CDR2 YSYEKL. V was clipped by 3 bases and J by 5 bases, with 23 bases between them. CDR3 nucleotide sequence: TGCGCCAGCAGCCAGTGGGGCCCAGGGGGGGGCCTAAACAATGAGCAGTTCTTC. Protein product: CASSQWGPGGGLNNEQFF.

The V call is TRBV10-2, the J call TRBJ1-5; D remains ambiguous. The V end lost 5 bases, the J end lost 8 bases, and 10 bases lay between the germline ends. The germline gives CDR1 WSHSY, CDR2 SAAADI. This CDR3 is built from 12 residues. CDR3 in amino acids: CASSRKDEPQHF. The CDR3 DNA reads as TGCGCCAGCAGTAGAAAGGATGAGCCCCAGCATTTT.

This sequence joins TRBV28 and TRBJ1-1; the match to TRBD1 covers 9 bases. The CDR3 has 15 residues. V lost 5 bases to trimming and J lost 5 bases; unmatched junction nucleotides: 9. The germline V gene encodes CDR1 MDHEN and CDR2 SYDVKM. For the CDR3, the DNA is TGTGCCAGCAGTACTACAGGGGGCGCAGGTACTGAAGCTTTCTTT. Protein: CASSTTGGAGTEAFF. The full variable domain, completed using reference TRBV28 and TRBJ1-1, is DVKVTQSSRYLVKRTGEKVFLECVQDMDHENMFWYRQDPGLGLRLIYFSYDVKMKEKGDIPEGYSVSREKKERFSLILESASTNQTSMYLCASSTTGGAGTEAFFGQGTRLTVV.

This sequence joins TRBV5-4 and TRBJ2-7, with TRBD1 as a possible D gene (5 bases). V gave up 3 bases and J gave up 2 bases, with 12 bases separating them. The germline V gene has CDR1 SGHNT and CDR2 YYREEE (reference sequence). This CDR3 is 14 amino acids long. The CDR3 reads CASSSVQGPYEQYF. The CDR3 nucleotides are TGTGCCAGCAGCTCCGTTCAGGGTCCCTACGAGCAGTACTTC.

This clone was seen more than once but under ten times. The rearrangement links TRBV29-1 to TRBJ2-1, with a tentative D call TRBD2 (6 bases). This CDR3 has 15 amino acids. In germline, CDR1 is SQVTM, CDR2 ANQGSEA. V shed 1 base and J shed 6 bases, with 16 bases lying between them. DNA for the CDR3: TGCAGCGTTGAAGTCTCCCAGGGAGGCGGCAATGAGCAGTTCTTC. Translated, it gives CSVEVSQGGGNEQFF.

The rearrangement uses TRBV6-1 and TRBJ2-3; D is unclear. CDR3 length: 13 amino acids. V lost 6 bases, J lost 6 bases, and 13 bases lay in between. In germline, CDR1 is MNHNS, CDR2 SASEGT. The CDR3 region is CASRDRARDTQYF. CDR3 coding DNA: TGTGCCAGCAGGGACCGAGCGCGGGATACGCAGTATTTT.

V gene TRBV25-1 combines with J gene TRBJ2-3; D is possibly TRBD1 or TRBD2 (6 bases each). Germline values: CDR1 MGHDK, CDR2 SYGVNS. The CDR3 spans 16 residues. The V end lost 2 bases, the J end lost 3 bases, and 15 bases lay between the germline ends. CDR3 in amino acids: CASSEPGRGGTDTQYF. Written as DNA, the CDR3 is TGTGCCAGCAGTGAACCCGGCAGGGGAGGTACAGATACGCAGTATTTT.

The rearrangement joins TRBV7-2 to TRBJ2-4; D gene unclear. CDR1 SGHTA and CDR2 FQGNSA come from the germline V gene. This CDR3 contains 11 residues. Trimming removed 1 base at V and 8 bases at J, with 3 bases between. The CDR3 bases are TGTGCCAGCAGCTTAGAAGACATTCAGTACTTC. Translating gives CASSLEDIQYF.

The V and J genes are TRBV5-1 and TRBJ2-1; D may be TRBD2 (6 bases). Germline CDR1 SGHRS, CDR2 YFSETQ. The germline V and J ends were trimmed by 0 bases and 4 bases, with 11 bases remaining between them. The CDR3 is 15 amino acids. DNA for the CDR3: TGCGCCAGCAGCTTGGTAGGCGGGGAATACAATGAGCAGTTCTTC. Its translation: CASSLVGGEYNEQFF.

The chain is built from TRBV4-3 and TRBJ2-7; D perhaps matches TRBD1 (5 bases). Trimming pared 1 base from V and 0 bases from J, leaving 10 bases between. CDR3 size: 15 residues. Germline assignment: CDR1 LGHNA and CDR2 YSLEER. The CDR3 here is CASSQGAGNSYEQYF. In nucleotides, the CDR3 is TGCGCCAGCAGCCAAGGGGCAGGGAACTCCTACGAGCAGTACTTC.